One T cell receptor (beta chain) is described in this entry. The data were obtained in a study of T-cell memory formation after mild COVID-19. One entry per CDR3 protein, called by TCRdb with MiXCR from the 5' RACE reads. In the table there are about 350,000 distinct CDR3 sequences, 25% to 30% of which are singletons. Germline-derived CDR1 and CDR2 are SGHTA and FQGNSA. The CDR3 sequence is 15 residues long. Trimming cost V 1 base and J 4 bases, with 13 bases left between them. This receptor was taken from an adult woman who had mild COVID-19 (a few samples of this study predate the infection). Cell type and time point are not known. Sequences were obtained from PBMCs or a T cell subset sorted from them (not recorded which). This chain joins TRBV7-2 and TRBJ2-5, with D possibly being TRBD1 (6 bases). The CDR3 region has the DNA TGTGCCAGCAGCTTAGGTAGCAGGGGAGCAGAGACCCAGTACTTC. As protein: CASSLGSRGAETQYF.